Listed below are T cell receptor beta chains from one sample, sequenced in a study of blood T cells in healthy people across ages. A single record per CDR3 protein comes from TCRdb applying MiXCR to the 5' RACE reads. Found here are some 880,000 distinct CDR3 sequences, roughly 40% of them singletons; the top ten hold approximately 13%. Sequencing used blood. The source of these receptors is a man between 18 and 29 years old in good health. Each CDR3 is given with its conserved first and last residue. Each record gives: D gene, clone size, J gene, V gene, CDR3 protein. A D gene is named only where the DNA matches it firmly. Size tells how often a clone was seen (once, few, many) or the class of an expanded clone, and some rows leave it out.

d_gene: -; abundance: few; j_gene: TRBJ2-2; v_gene: TRBV7-2; CDR3aa: CASSFSGVNTGELFF
d_gene: TRBD2; abundance: many; j_gene: TRBJ2-3; v_gene: TRBV4-3; CDR3aa: CASSQDSWRGATDTQYF
d_gene: TRBD2; abundance: few; j_gene: -; v_gene: TRBV7-2; CDR3aa: CASSFSGGFYNEQYF
d_gene: -; abundance: few; j_gene: TRBJ1-1; v_gene: TRBV21-1; CDR3aa: CASSRWDSQPNTEAFF
d_gene: -; abundance: -; j_gene: TRBJ2-7; v_gene: TRBV4-3; CDR3aa: CASSPDSLSYEQYF
d_gene: -; abundance: many; j_gene: TRBJ1-2; v_gene: TRBV9; CDR3aa: CASSPHRPNYGYTF
d_gene: TRBD1; abundance: -; j_gene: TRBJ2-7; v_gene: TRBV7-2; CDR3aa: CASSADRGPYEQYF
d_gene: -; abundance: -; j_gene: TRBJ1-5; v_gene: TRBV12-3/TRBV12-4; CDR3aa: CASSFTVSQPQHF
d_gene: TRBD1; abundance: -; j_gene: TRBJ2-2; v_gene: TRBV12-3/TRBV12-4; CDR3aa: CASRTGVFTGELFF
d_gene: TRBD1; abundance: few; j_gene: TRBJ2-1; v_gene: TRBV5-5; CDR3aa: CASSLVSGQGVGEQFF
d_gene: -; abundance: many; j_gene: TRBJ1-2; v_gene: TRBV6-5; CDR3aa: CASSSTVANYGYTF
d_gene: -; abundance: -; j_gene: TRBJ1-2; v_gene: TRBV4-3; CDR3aa: CASSQGASSNYGYTF
d_gene: -; abundance: -; j_gene: TRBJ2-5; v_gene: TRBV5-1; CDR3aa: CASSLEVTPQETQYF
d_gene: -; abundance: -; j_gene: TRBJ2-1; v_gene: TRBV2; CDR3aa: CTSSGGLNNEQFF
d_gene: TRBD2; abundance: -; j_gene: TRBJ2-1; v_gene: TRBV20-1; CDR3aa: CSARDSGGGSSHNEQFF
d_gene: -; abundance: -; j_gene: TRBJ2-7; v_gene: TRBV12-3/TRBV12-4; CDR3aa: CASSSTLIVNEQYF
d_gene: TRBD2; abundance: -; j_gene: TRBJ2-3; v_gene: TRBV20-1; CDR3aa: CSAPGREGDTQYF
d_gene: -; abundance: once; j_gene: -; v_gene: TRBV3-1; CDR3aa: CASSPLFRFENEYNEQYF
d_gene: -; abundance: few; j_gene: TRBJ2-4; v_gene: TRBV20-1; CDR3aa: CSACGQNRAKNIQYF
d_gene: -; abundance: -; j_gene: TRBJ1-1; v_gene: TRBV2; CDR3aa: CAREELGTEAFF
d_gene: TRBD1; abundance: few; j_gene: TRBJ1-1; v_gene: TRBV7-6; CDR3aa: CASSLGSGTGSTEAFF
d_gene: -; abundance: many; j_gene: TRBJ2-7; v_gene: TRBV6-2/TRBV6-3; CDR3aa: CASSSHTYEQYF
d_gene: TRBD1; abundance: few; j_gene: TRBJ1-6; v_gene: TRBV7-2; CDR3aa: CASSLEGQGARYNSPLHF
d_gene: -; abundance: -; j_gene: TRBJ2-5; v_gene: TRBV6-6; CDR3aa: CASSYGGLAYNEQYF
d_gene: -; abundance: once; j_gene: TRBJ2-5; v_gene: TRBV12-3/TRBV12-4; CDR3aa: CASSFESVSGEQYF
d_gene: -; abundance: -; j_gene: TRBJ1-1; v_gene: TRBV12-3/TRBV12-4; CDR3aa: CASRTDELSEAFF
d_gene: -; abundance: few; j_gene: TRBJ1-1; v_gene: TRBV12-3/TRBV12-4; CDR3aa: CASSSTTGIRAFF
d_gene: -; abundance: -; j_gene: TRBJ1-5; v_gene: TRBV5-6; CDR3aa: CASSFRGARYQPQHF
d_gene: -; abundance: few; j_gene: TRBJ2-1; v_gene: TRBV20-1; CDR3aa: CSAPRGLSYNEQFF
d_gene: -; abundance: -; j_gene: TRBJ2-1; v_gene: TRBV27; CDR3aa: CASIRTRMSYNEQFF
d_gene: TRBD2; abundance: -; j_gene: TRBJ2-4; v_gene: TRBV5-4; CDR3aa: CASSPPGGAKNIQYF